This T cell receptor beta chain stems from a study of T cell responses to AZD1222 COVID-19 vaccine. Assay: immunoSEQ multiplex PCR; the TCRdb copy retains only in-frame clones and omits some. The profile shows about 100,000 clones, roughly 90% of them singletons. This clone has only one observation. V was cut by 0 bases and J by 2 bases, with 15 bases left in between. The CDR3 is 18 amino acids. Germline CDR1 SGHRS, CDR2 YFSETQ. This sequence joins TRBV5-1 and TRBJ2-6, with unresolved D. This clonotype was sampled from an adult who received the AZD1222 COVID-19 vaccine. The specimen was peripheral blood, collected 28 days after the second AZD1222 dose. The CDR3 DNA reads TGCGCCAGCAGCTTGGATGTCCAGGTCGTGGCTGGGGCCAACGTCCTGACTTTC. This gives the protein CASSLDVQVVAGANVLTF.